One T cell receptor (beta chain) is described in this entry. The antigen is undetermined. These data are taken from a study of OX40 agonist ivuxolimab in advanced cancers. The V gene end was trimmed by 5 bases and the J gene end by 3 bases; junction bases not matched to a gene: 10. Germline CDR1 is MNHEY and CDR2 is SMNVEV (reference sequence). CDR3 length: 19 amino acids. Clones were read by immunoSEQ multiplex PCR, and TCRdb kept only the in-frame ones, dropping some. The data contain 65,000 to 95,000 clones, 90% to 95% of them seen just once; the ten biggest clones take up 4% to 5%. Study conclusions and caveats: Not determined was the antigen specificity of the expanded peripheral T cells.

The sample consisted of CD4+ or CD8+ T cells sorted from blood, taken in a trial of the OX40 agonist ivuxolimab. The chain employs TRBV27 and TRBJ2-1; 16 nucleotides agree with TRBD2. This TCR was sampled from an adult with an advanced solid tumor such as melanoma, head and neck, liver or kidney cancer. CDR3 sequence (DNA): TGTGCCAGCAGTACGGGACTAGCGGGAGGGAAGGGGGGCTACAATGAGCAGTTCTTC. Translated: CASSTGLAGGKGGYNEQFF.